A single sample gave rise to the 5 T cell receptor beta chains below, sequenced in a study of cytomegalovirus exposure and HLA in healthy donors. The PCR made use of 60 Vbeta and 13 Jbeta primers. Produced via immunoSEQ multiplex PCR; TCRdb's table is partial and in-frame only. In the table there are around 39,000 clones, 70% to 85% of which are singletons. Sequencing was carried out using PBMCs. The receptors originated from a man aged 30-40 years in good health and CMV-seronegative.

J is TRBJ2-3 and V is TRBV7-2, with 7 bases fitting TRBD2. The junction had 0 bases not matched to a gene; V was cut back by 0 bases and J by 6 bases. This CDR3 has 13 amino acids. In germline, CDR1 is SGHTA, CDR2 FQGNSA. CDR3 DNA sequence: TGTGCCAGCAGCTTAGCGCGGGAGGATACGCAGTATTTT. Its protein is CASSLAREDTQYF.

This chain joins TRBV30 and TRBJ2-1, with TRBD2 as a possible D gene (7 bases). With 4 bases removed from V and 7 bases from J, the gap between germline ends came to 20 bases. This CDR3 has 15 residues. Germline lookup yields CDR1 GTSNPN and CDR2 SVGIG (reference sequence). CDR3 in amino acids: CAWTLDGGLLNEQFF. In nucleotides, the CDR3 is TGTGCCTGGACTCTCGACGGGGGGCTTTTGAATGAGCAGTTCTTC.

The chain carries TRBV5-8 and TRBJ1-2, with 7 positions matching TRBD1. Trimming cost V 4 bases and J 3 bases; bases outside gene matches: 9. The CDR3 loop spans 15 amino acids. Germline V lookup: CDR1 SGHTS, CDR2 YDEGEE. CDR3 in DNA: TGTGCCAGCAGCAGGGGATACACAGGGGACTATGGCTACACCTTC. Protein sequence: CASSRGYTGDYGYTF. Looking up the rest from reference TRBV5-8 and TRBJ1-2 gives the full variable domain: EAGVTQSPTHLIKTRGQQATLRCSPISGHTSVYWYQQALGLGLQFLLWYDEGEERNRGNFPPRFSGRQFPNYSSELNVNALELEDSALYLCASSRGYTGDYGYTFGSGTRLTVV.

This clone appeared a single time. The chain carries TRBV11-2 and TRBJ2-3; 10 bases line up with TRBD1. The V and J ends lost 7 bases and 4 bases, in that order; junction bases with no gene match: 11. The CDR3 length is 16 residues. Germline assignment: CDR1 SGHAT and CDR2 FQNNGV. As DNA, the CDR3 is TGTGCCAGCACCCCAGCCGGGACAGGGGTCGCAGATACGCAGTATTTT. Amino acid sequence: CASTPAGTGVADTQYF.

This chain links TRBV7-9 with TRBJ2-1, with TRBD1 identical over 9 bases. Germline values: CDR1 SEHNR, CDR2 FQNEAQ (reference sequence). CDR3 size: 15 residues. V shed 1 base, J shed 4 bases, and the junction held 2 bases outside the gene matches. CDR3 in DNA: TGTGCCAGCAGCTTAGTGACAGGGGGGTACAATGAGCAGTTCTTC. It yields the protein CASSLVTGGYNEQFF.